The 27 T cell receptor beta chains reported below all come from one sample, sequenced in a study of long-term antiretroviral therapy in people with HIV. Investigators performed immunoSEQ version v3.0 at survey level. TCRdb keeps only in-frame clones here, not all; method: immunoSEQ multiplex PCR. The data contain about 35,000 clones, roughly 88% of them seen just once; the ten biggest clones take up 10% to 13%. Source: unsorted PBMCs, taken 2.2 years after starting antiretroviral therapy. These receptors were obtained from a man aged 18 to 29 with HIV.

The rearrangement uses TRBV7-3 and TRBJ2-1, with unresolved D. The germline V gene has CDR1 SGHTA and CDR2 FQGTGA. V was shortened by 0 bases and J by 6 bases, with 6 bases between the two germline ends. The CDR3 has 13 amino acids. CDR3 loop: CASSLTPVNEQFF. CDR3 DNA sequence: TGTGCCAGCAGCTTAACTCCGGTCAATGAGCAGTTCTTC. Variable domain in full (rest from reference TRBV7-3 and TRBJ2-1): GAGVSQTPSNKVTEKGKYVELRCDPISGHTALYWYRQSLGQGPEFLIYFQGTGAADDSGLPNDRFFAVRPEGSVSTLKIQRTERGDSAVYLCASSLTPVNEQFFGPGTRLTVL.

The CDR3 DNA follows: TGTGCCAGCAGTGGGGCGGGGCTAGGGCAGTTCTTC. Encoded protein: CASSGAGLGQFF. This rearrangement joins TRBV6-5 to TRBJ2-1; TRBD2 is a possible D gene (6 bases). V gave up 5 bases and J gave up 12 bases, with 14 bases separating them. Germline CDR1 and CDR2: MNHEY and SVGAGI. CDR3 length: 12 amino acids.

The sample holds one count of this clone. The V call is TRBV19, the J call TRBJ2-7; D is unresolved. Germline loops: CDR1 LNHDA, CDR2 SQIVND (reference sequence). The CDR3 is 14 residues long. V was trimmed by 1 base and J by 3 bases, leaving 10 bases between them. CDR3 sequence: CASSIGSGSYEQYF. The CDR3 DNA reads TGTGCCAGTAGTATAGGGTCGGGCAGCTACGAGCAGTACTTC.

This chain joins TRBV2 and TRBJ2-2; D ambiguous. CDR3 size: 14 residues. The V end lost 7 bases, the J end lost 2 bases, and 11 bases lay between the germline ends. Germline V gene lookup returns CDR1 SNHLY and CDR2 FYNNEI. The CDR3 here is CASTVLHNTGELFF. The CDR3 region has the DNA TGTGCCAGCACTGTCTTACACAACACCGGGGAGCTGTTTTTT.

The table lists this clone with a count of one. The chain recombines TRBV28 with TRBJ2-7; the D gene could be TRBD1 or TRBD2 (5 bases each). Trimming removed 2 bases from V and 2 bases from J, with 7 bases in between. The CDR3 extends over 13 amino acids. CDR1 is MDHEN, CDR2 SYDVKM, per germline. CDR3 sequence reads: CASSLLGAYEQYF. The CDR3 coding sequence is TGTGCCAGCAGTTTACTGGGGGCCTACGAGCAGTACTTC.

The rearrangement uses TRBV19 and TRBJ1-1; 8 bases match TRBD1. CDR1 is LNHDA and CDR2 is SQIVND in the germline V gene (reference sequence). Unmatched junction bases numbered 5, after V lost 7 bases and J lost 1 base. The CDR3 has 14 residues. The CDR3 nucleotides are TGTGCCAGTATTTTACAGGGGGGGAACACTGAAGCTTTCTTT. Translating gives CASILQGGNTEAFF.

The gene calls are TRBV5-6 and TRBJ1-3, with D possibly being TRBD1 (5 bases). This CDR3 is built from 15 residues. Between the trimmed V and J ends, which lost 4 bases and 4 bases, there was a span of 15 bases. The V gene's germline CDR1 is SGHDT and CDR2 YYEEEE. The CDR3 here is CASSDPRDEGNTIYF. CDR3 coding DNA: TGTGCCAGCAGCGATCCTCGGGACGAAGGAAACACCATATATTTT.

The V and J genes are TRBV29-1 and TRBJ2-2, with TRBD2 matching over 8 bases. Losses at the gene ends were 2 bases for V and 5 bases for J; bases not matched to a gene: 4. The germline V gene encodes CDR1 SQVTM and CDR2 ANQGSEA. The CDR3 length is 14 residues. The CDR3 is CSVELAGGTGELFF. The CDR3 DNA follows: TGCAGCGTTGAACTGGCGGGGGGTACCGGGGAGCTGTTTTTT.

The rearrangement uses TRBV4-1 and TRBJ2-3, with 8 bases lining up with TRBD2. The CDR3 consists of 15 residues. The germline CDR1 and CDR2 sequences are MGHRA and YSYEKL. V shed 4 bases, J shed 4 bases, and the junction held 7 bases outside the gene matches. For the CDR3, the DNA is TGCGCCAGCAGCCGGGGACTAGGCCGGCCAGATACGCAGTATTTT. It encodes CASSRGLGRPDTQYF.

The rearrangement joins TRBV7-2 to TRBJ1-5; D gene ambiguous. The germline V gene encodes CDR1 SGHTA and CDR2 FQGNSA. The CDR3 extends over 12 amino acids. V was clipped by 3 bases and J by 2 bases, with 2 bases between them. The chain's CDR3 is CASSFGNQPQHF. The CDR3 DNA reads TGTGCCAGCAGCTTCGGCAATCAGCCCCAGCATTTT.

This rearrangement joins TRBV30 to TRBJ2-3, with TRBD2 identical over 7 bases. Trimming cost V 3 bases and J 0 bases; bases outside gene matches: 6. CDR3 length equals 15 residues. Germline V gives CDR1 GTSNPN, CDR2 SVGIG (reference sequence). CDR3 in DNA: TGTGCCTGGAGAGACAGCGGGAAGAGCACAGATACGCAGTATTTT. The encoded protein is CAWRDSGKSTDTQYF. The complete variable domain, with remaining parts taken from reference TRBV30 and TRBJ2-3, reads SQTIHQWPATLVQPVGSPLSLECTVEGTSNPNLYWYRQAAGRGLQLLFYSVGIGQISSEVPQNLSASRPQDRQFILSSKKLLLSDSGFYLCAWRDSGKSTDTQYFGPGTRLTVL.

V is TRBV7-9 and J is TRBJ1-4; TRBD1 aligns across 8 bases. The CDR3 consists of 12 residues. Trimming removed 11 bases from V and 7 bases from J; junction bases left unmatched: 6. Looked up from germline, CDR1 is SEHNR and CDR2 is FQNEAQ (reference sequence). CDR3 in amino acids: CAGGQGAEKLFF. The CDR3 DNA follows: TGTGCCGGGGGGCAGGGGGCTGAAAAACTGTTTTTT.

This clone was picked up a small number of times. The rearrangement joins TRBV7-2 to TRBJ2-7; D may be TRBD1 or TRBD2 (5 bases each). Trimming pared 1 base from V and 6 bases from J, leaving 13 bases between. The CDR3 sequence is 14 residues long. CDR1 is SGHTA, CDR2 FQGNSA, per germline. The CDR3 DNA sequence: TGTGCCAGCAGCTTAGTGGCCGTGAGGGGCGAGCAGTACTTC. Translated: CASSLVAVRGEQYF.

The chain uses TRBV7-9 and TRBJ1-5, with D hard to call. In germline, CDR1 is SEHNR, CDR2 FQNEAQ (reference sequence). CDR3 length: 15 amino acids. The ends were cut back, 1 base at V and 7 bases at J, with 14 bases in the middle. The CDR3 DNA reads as TGTGCCAGCAGCTTAGAGGGCCAAGGGAGCCAGCCCCAGCATTTT. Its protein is CASSLEGQGSQPQHF.

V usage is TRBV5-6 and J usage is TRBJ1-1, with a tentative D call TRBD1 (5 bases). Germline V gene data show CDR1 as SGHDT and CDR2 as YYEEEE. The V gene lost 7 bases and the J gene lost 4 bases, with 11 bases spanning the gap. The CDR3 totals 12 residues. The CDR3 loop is CASSGLGTEAFF. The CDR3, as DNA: TGTGCCAGCTCGGGGCTGGGCACTGAAGCTTTCTTT.

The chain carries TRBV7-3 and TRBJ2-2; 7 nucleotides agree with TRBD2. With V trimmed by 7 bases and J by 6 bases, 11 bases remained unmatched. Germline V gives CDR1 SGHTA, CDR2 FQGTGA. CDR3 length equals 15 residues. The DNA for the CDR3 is TGTGCCAGCACCTATGCCCCGGCGGGGGCCGGGGAGCTGTTTTTT. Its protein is CASTYAPAGAGELFF.

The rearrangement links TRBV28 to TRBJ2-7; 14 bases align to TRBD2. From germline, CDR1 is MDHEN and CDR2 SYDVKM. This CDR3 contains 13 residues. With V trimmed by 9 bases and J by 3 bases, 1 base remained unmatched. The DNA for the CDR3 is TGTGCCAGTGGACTAGCGGGAGGCTACGAGCAGTACTTC. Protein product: CASGLAGGYEQYF.

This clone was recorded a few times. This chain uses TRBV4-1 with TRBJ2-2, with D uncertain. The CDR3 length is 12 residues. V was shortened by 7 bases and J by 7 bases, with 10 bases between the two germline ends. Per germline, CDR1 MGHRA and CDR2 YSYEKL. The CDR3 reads CASNLGVGELFF. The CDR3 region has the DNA TGCGCCAGCAATTTGGGCGTCGGGGAGCTGTTTTTT.

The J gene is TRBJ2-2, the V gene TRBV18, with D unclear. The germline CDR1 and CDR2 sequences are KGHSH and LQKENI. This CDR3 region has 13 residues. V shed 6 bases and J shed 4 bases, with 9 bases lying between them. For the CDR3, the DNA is TGTGCCAGCTCCGCCCCGGGCACCGGGGAGCTGTTTTTT. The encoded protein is CASSAPGTGELFF.

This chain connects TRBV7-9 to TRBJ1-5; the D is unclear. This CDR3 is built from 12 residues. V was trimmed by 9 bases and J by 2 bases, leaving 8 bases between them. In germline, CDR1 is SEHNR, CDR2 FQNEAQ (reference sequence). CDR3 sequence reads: CASRRGNQPQHF. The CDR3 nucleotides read TGTGCCAGTCGACGGGGCAATCAGCCCCAGCATTTT.

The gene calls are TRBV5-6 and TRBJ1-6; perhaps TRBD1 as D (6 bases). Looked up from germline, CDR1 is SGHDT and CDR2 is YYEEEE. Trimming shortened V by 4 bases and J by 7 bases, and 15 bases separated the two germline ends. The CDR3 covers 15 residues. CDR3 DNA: TGTGCCAGCAGCCGAGTACGGACAGACAATTCACCCCTCCACTTT. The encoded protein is CASSRVRTDNSPLHF.

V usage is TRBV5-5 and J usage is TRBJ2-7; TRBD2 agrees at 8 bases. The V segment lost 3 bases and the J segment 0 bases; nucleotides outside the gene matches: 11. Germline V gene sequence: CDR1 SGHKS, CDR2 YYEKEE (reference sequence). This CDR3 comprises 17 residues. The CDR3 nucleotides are TGTGCCAGCAGCTGGCGGGACCTAGCGGGCCGCTCCTACGAGCAGTACTTC. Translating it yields CASSWRDLAGRSYEQYF.

The DNA for the CDR3 is TGTGCCAGTAGTATAGGTCCGGCCTACGAGCAGTACTTC. Encoded protein: CASSIGPAYEQYF. The gene calls are TRBV19 and TRBJ2-7; D gene unclear. The CDR3 spans 13 residues. V lost 1 base and J 2 bases, leaving 6 bases between the germline ends. Germline V lookup: CDR1 LNHDA, CDR2 SQIVND (reference sequence). Complete variable domain (other parts from reference TRBV19 and TRBJ2-7): DGGITQSPKYLFRKEGQNVTLSCEQNLNHDAMYWYRQDPGQGLRLIYYSQIVNDFQKGDIAEGYSVSREKKESFPLTVTSAQKNPTAFYLCASSIGPAYEQYFGPGTRLTVT.

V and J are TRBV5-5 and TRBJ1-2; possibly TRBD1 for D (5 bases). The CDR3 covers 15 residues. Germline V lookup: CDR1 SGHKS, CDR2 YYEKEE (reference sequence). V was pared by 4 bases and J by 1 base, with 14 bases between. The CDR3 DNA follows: TGTGCCAGCAGCCGGCAGGGAAGTCTTAACTATGGCTACACCTTC. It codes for CASSRQGSLNYGYTF.

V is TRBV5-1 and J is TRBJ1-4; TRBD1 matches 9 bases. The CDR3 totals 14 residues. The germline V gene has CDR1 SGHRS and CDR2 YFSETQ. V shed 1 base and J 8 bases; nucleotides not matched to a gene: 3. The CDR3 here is CASSLTGGMEKLFF. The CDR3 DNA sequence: TGCGCCAGCAGCTTGACAGGGGGCATGGAAAAACTGTTTTTT.

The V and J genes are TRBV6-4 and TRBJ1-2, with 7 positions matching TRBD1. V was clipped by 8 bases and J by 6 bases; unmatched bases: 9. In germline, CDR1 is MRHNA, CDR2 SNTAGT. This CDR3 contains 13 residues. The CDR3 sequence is CASLRTGEHGYTF. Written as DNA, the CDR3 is TGTGCCAGCCTCAGGACAGGTGAACATGGCTACACCTTC.

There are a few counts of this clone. CDR3 bases: TGTGCCAGCAGCTTGGGCCACCCCGGTCAGCCCCAGCATTTT. Protein: CASSLGHPGQPQHF. The gene calls are TRBV7-9 and TRBJ1-5; no clear D gene. The V gene lost 3 bases and the J gene lost 6 bases, with 12 bases spanning the gap. CDR1 and CDR2 from the germline V gene are SEHNR and FQNEAQ (reference sequence). The CDR3 loop spans 14 amino acids.